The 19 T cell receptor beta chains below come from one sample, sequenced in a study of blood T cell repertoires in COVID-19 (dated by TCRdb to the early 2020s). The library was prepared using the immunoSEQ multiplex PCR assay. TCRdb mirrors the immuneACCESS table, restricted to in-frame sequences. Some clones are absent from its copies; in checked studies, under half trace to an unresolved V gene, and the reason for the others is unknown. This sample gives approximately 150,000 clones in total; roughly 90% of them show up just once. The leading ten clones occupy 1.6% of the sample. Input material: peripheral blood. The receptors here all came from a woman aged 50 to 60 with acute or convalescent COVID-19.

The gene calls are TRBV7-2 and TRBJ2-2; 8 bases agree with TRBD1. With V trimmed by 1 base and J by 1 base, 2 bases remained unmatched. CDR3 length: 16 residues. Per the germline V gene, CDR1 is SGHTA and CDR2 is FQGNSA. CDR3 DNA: TGTGCCAGCAGCTTAGTCGGGACAGGGAACACCGGGGAGCTGTTTTTT. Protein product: CASSLVGTGNTGELFF. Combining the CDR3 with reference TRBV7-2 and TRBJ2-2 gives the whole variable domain GAGVSQSPSNKVTEKGKDVELRCDPISGHTALYWYRQSLGQGLEFLIYFQGNSAPDKSGLPSDRFSAERTGGSVSTLTIQRTQQEDSAVYLCASSLVGTGNTGELFFGEGSRLTVL.

The CDR3: CASSRPGLDLTGELFF. In DNA form, the CDR3 reads TGTGCCAGCAGCCGCCCGGGACTAGACCTCACCGGGGAGCTGTTTTTT. J is TRBJ2-2 and V is TRBV11-2; 8 positions match TRBD2. Germline V gene lookup returns CDR1 SGHAT and CDR2 FQNNGV. J gave up 4 bases and V 5 bases, and 9 bases lay outside the gene matches. The CDR3 contains 16 residues.

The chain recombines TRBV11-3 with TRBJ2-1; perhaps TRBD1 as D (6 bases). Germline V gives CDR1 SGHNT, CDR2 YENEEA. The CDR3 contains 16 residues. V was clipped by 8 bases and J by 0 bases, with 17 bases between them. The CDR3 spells CASAYRDTSSYNEQFF. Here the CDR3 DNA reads TGTGCCAGCGCCTATAGGGACACCAGCTCCTACAATGAGCAGTTCTTC. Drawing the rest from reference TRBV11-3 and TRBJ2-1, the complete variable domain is EAGVVQSPRYKIIEKKQPVAFWCNPISGHNTLYWYLQNLGQGPELLIRYENEEAVDDSQLPKDRFSAERLKGVDSTLKIQPAELGDSAVYLCASAYRDTSSYNEQFFGPGTRLTVL.

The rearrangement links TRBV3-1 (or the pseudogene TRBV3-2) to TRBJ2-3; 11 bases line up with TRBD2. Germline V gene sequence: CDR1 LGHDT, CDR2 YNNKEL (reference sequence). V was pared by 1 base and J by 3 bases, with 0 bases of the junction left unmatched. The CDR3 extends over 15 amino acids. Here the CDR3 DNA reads TGTGCCAGCAGCCAAGTAGCGGGAGGGACAGATACGCAGTATTTT. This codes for CASSQVAGGTDTQYF.

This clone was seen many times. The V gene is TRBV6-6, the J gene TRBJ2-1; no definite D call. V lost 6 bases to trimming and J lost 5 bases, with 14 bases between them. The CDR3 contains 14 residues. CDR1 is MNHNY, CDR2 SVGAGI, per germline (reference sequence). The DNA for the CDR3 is TGTGCCAGCAGAAGTTCCCATTCGGACAATGAGCAGTTCTTC. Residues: CASRSSHSDNEQFF.

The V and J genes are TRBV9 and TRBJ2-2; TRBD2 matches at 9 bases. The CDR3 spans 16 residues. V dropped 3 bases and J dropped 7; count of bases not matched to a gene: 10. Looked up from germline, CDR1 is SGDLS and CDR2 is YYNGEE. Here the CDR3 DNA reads TGTGCCAGCAGCGGACGATTAGCGGGAGCTGGCGGGGAGCTGTTTTTT. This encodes CASSGRLAGAGGELFF. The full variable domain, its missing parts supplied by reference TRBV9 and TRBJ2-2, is DSGVTQTPKHLITATGQRVTLRCSPRSGDLSVYWYQQSLDQGLQFLIQYYNGEERAKGNILERFSAQQFPDLHSELNLSSLELGDSALYFCASSGRLAGAGGELFFGEGSRLTVL.

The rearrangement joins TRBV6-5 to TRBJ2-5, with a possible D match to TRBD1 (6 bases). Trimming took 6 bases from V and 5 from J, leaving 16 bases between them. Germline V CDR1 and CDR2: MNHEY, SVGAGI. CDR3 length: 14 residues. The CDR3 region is CASSARAGEETQYF. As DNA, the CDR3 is TGTGCCAGCAGCGCTAGGGCAGGGGAGGAGACCCAGTACTTC.

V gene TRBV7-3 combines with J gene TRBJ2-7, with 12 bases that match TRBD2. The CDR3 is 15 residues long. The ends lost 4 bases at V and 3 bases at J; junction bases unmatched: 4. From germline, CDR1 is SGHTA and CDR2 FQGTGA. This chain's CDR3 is CASSSSGGANYEQYF. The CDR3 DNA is TGTGCCAGCAGCTCTAGCGGGGGGGCCAACTACGAGCAGTACTTC.

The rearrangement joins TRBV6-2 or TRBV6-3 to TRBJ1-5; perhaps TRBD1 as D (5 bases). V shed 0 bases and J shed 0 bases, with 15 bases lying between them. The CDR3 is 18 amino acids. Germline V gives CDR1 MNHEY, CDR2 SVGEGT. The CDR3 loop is CASSYSIVRGGSNQPQHF. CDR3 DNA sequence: TGTGCCAGCAGTTACTCGATAGTGAGGGGAGGTAGCAATCAGCCCCAGCATTTT.

CDR3 nucleotides: TGTGCCAGCAGCTTAGGACAGTCGATGTTCGGGGGCTACACCTTC. Residues: CASSLGQSMFGGYTF. The chain combines TRBV5-8 with TRBJ1-2; a weak D match, TRBD1 (6 bases). The germline V and J ends were trimmed by 2 bases and 8 bases, with 19 bases remaining between them. Germline V gives CDR1 SGHTS, CDR2 YDEGEE. This CDR3 comprises 15 residues.

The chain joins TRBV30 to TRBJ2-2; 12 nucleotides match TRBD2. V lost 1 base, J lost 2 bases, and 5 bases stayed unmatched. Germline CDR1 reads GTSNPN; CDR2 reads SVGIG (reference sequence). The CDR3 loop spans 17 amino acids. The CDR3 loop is CAWSGTGLAGNTGELFF. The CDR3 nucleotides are TGTGCCTGGAGTGGGACAGGACTAGCGGGAAACACCGGGGAGCTGTTTTTT.

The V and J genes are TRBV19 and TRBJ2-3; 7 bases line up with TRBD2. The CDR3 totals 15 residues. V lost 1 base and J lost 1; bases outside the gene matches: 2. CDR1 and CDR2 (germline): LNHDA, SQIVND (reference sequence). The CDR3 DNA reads TGTGCCAGTAGTATAGGGACTAGGGGCACAGATACGCAGTATTTT. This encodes CASSIGTRGTDTQYF.

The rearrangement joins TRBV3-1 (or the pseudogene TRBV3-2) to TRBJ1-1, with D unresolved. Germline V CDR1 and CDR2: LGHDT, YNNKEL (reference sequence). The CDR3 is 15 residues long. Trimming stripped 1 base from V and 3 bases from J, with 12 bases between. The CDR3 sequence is CASSQGGGWYTEAFF. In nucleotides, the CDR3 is TGTGCCAGCAGCCAAGGGGGAGGGTGGTACACTGAAGCTTTCTTT.

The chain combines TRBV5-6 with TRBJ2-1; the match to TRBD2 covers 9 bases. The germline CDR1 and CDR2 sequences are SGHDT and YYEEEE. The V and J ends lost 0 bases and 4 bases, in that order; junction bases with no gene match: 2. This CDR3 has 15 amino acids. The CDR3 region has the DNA TGTGCCAGCAGCTTGGGGCTAGCGGGATACAATGAGCAGTTCTTC. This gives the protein CASSLGLAGYNEQFF. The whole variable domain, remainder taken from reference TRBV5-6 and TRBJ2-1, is DAGVTQSPTHLIKTRGQQVTLRCSPKSGHDTVSWYQQALGQGPQFIFQYYEEEERQRGNFPDRFSGHQFPNYSSELNVNALLLGDSALYLCASSLGLAGYNEQFFGPGTRLTVL.

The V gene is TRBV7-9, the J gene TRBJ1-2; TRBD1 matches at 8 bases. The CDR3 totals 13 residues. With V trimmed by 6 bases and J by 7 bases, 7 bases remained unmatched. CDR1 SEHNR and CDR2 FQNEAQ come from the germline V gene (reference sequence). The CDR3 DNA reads TGTGCCAGCAGTCGGGGACAGGCGGCTGGCTACACCTTC. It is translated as CASSRGQAAGYTF.

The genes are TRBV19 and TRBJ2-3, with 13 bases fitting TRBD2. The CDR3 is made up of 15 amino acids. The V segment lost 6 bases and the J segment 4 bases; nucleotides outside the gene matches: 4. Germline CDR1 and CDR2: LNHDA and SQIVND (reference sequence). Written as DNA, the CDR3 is TGTGCCAGTAGGGAACTAGCGGGGGGGCCAGATACGCAGTATTTT. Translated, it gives CASRELAGGPDTQYF.

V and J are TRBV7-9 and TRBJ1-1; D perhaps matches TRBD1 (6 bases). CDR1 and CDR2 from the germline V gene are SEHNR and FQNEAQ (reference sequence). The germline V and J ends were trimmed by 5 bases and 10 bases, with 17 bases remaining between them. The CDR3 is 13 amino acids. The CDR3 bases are TGTGCCAGCAGCCAGGGGACGGGACGGGTAGCTTTCTTT. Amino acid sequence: CASSQGTGRVAFF. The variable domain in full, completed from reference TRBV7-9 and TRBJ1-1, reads DTGVSQNPRHKITKRGQNVTFRCDPISEHNRLYWYRQTLGQGPEFLTYFQNEAQLEKSRLLSDRFSAERPKGSFSTLEIQRTEQGDSAMYLCASSQGTGRVAFFGQGTRLTVV.

The CDR3 protein is CASSLGTSEVDTQYF. CDR3 sequence (DNA): TGTGCCAGCAGCTTAGGGACTAGCGAAGTGGATACGCAGTATTTT. This chain connects TRBV11-2 to TRBJ2-3; 9 bases are shared with TRBD2. The V and J ends lost 1 base and 6 bases, in that order; junction bases with no gene match: 5. CDR1 is SGHAT and CDR2 is FQNNGV in the germline V gene. The CDR3 spans 15 residues.

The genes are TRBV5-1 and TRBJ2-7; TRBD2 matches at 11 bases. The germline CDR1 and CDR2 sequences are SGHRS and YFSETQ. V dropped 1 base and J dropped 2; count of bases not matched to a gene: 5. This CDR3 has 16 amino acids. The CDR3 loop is CASSLNSGRVTYEQYF. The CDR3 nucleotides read TGCGCCAGCAGCTTGAATAGCGGGAGGGTAACCTACGAGCAGTACTTC.